The rows below give T cell receptor beta chains drawn from one sample of a study of blood T cells in healthy people across ages. TCRdb passed the 5' RACE reads through MiXCR, listing each CDR3 protein once. The repertoire holds some 1.6 million distinct CDR3 sequences, with 30% to 40% as singletons. Sequencing used blood. The receptor source for this set is a woman in her 30s in good health. Each CDR3 is given with its conserved first and last residue. The D gene is left open where the match is weak. Clone sizes are given selectively: once, few, many, or a class where the clone is expanded.

CDR3nt,CDR3aa,d_gene,j_gene,abundance,v_gene
TGTGCCAGCAGCAGAAAGCGGTGGGGACAGGGTCACGAAGGCAATCAGCCCCAGCATTTT,CASSRKRWGQGHEGNQPQHF,-,TRBJ1-5,-,TRBV21-1
TGCGCCAGCAGCAGGAGGACAGGGGGCGCGAACTACGAGCAGTACTTC,CASSRRTGGANYEQYF,TRBD1,TRBJ2-7,few,TRBV5-1
TGTGCCATCAGTGGTAGCGGATCGAACACCGGGGAGCTGTTTTTT,CAISGSGSNTGELFF,-,TRBJ2-2,once,TRBV10-3
TGTGCCACCAGTGACGCGGGAATCAATGGGCAGTTCTTC,CATSDAGINGQFF,-,TRBJ2-1,-,TRBV24-1
TGTGCCAGCAGCCCAATTCCCTTGCTAGCGGGGCGCCAAGAGACCCAGTACTTC,CASSPIPLLAGRQETQYF,TRBD2,TRBJ2-5,few,TRBV7-2
TGCGCCAGCAGCTTGATGTTGAGGGCTGGGATGAACACTGAAGCTTTCTTT,CASSLMLRAGMNTEAFF,-,TRBJ1-1,-,TRBV5-1
TGTGCCAGCAGTCCCCTCTCAGCTAGCGGGTATTACTATGAGCAGTTCTTC,CASSPLSASGYYYEQFF,TRBD2,TRBJ2-1,-,TRBV27
TGTGCCAGCAGCTTAGTGGGCGCCACCGTGAGAGGGGAGCTGTTTTTT,CASSLVGATVRGELFF,-,TRBJ2-2,few,TRBV7-8
TGCAGTGCCCTTCAGGGGCACGAGCAGTACTTC,CSALQGHEQYF,-,TRBJ2-7,many,TRBV20-1
TGCAGTGCTAGTCCCTCTTATCAAGCTAACTATGGCTACACCTTC,CSASPSYQANYGYTF,-,TRBJ1-2,-,TRBV20-1
TGTGCCAGCAGTAGATCCCTAGCGGGAGACTCCTACGAGCAGTACTTC,CASSRSLAGDSYEQYF,TRBD2,TRBJ2-7,few,TRBV6-5
TGTGCCAGCTCACCAAAGAGCACAGGGCCCACTGGCCAGCAGTACTTC,CASSPKSTGPTGQQYF,-,TRBJ2-5,few,TRBV18
TGTGCCAGCAGTTGGGAGAGTTGGAGCGGGGGGGCCGTAACTCGCACAGATACGCAGTATTTT,CASSWESWSGGAVTRTDTQYF,TRBD2,TRBJ2-3,-,TRBV28
TGTGCCAGCAGCTTAGGGGTATTTGGCTACACCTTC,CASSLGVFGYTF,-,TRBJ1-2,few,TRBV7-3
TGCAGCGTTGTACTGGGTAATAATTCACCCCTCCACTTT,CSVVLGNNSPLHF,-,TRBJ1-6,-,TRBV29-1
TGCGCCAGCAGCTTGGGATGGGGGCGCACCGGGGAGCTGTTTTTT,CASSLGWGRTGELFF,-,TRBJ2-2,-,TRBV5-1
TGTGCCAGCAGTTTGGGACTGGGACACCTGAGCTCCTACAATGAGCAGTTCTTC,CASSLGLGHLSSYNEQFF,-,TRBJ2-1,-,TRBV12-3/TRBV12-4
TGTGCCACCAGCACTATTGCGGGGGCCAGGTACGAGCAGTACTTC,CATSTIAGARYEQYF,-,TRBJ2-7,few,TRBV15
TGCGCCAGCAGCTCCCTGGTCGGGGGGGAAGAGACCCAGTACTTC,CASSSLVGGEETQYF,TRBD2,TRBJ2-5,few,TRBV5-1
TGTGCCATCAGTGTTACAGAAGGGGAGACCCAGTACTTC,CAISVTEGETQYF,-,TRBJ2-5,many,TRBV10-3
TGTGCCAGCTCCCAAGAGGCAAGGGCTACCTACGAGCAGTACTTC,CASSQEARATYEQYF,-,TRBJ2-7,-,TRBV18
TGTGCCAGCAGCCGGACAACTAGCGGGGGGACATACAATGAGCAGTTCTTC,CASSRTTSGGTYNEQFF,TRBD2,TRBJ2-1,-,TRBV7-2
TGTGCTAGTGGTTTGGTACGAGGCGAGAGCTCCTACAATGAGCAGTTCTTC,CASGLVRGESSYNEQFF,-,TRBJ2-1,few,TRBV12-5
TGCGCCAGCAGCTATCAACTAGCGGGGGCGTCCACAGATACGCAGTATTTT,CASSYQLAGASTDTQYF,TRBD2,TRBJ2-3,many,TRBV5-1
TGTGCCAGCACCTTGGGTAGGGGCGACAATGAGCAGTTCTTC,CASTLGRGDNEQFF,-,TRBJ2-1,few,TRBV7-8
TGTGCCAGCAGTCCCGGTAAAACAGGAGTAAATCAGCCCCAGCATTTT,CASSPGKTGVNQPQHF,-,TRBJ1-5,-,TRBV27
TGCGCCAGCAGCCTCCAGTTAGGGGAGCGGCTCACAGATACGCAGTATTTT,CASSLQLGERLTDTQYF,-,TRBJ2-3,-,TRBV4-1
TGTGCCAGCCGTGGACAGGGCCCGGGGGTAGAGACCCAGTACTTC,CASRGQGPGVETQYF,TRBD1,TRBJ2-5,-,TRBV5-6
TGTGCCAGCAGCCCTGAATCCCGGGACTCGAGACTGATTCCTACGCAGTATTTT,CASSPESRDSRLIPTQYF,-,TRBJ2-3,-,TRBV3-1
TGTGCCAGCAGCTGGCATTTGGGGGAACAAGAGACCCAGTACTTC,CASSWHLGEQETQYF,-,TRBJ2-5,-,TRBV5-6
TGTGCCAGCAGTTTCCGAGGGAACTCCTACGAGCAGTACTTC,CASSFRGNSYEQYF,-,TRBJ2-7,few,TRBV28
TGCAGCGTAATAGGACTAGCGGGGCTTTATAGCTCCTACAATGAGCAGTTCTTC,CSVIGLAGLYSSYNEQFF,TRBD2,TRBJ2-1,many,TRBV29-1
TGTGCCAGCAGGGGTAGTAAAACTGAAGCTTTCTTT,CASRGSKTEAFF,-,TRBJ1-1,-,TRBV5-6
TGTGCCAGCAGCTTTTTGGGGACGCTTAAAGAGGCCCAGTACTTC,CASSFLGTLKEAQYF,-,TRBJ2-7,-,TRBV21-1
TGTGCCAGCAGCCGGGACACTGGAACTGGAGAGACCCAGTACTTC,CASSRDTGTGETQYF,-,TRBJ2-5,-,TRBV7-2
TGTGCCAGCAGCTCAATAGCGGGGCAATACAATGAGCAGTTCTTC,CASSSIAGQYNEQFF,TRBD2,TRBJ2-1,-,TRBV13
TGTGCCAGCAGCTTGGTACGGGGCGCGGTCACAGATACGCAGTATTTT,CASSLVRGAVTDTQYF,-,TRBJ2-3,-,TRBV5-5
TGTGCCAGCAGCTTGGGACAGATCTACGAGCAGTACTTC,CASSLGQIYEQYF,TRBD1,TRBJ2-7,many,TRBV7-2
TGCGCCAGCAGCCTTACATTGGACTCCTACAATGAGCAGTTCTTC,CASSLTLDSYNEQFF,-,TRBJ2-1,-,TRBV5-1
TGCAGTGCCAAGGACAGTTACACTGAAGCTTTCTTT,CSAKDSYTEAFF,-,TRBJ1-1,-,TRBV20-1
TGTGCCAGCAGCTTGACCCGGGACAGAACAATCATGAACACTGAAGCTTTCTTT,CASSLTRDRTIMNTEAFF,TRBD1,TRBJ1-1,-,TRBV7-2
TGTGCCTGGAGTGTTACCGAGGAGGCAGATACGCAGTATTTT,CAWSVTEEADTQYF,-,TRBJ2-3,few,TRBV30
TGCGCCAGCAGCCAAACCGGGACTCCAGTCAATGAGCAGTTCTTC,CASSQTGTPVNEQFF,-,TRBJ2-1,-,TRBV4-1
TGCAGCGTTGAGGGGGTGAGACAGGTAAACTCCTACAATGAGCAGTTCTTC,CSVEGVRQVNSYNEQFF,-,TRBJ2-1,-,TRBV29-1
TGTGCCAGCAGCGTAGTTGGGGGACAGTCCACAGATACGCAGTATTTT,CASSVVGGQSTDTQYF,TRBD1,TRBJ2-3,-,TRBV9
TGTGCCAGCAGTACCCGGACAGGGGTCAGGGGTGAGCAGTTCTTC,CASSTRTGVRGEQFF,TRBD1,TRBJ2-1,few,TRBV28
TGTGCCATCAGTGCAGGGGGCAGTCAGCCCCAGCATTTT,CAISAGGSQPQHF,TRBD1,TRBJ1-5,-,TRBV10-3
TGTGCCAGCAGCTCGAATAGCGGGAGCTACAATGAGCAGTTCTTC,CASSSNSGSYNEQFF,TRBD2,TRBJ2-1,-,TRBV11-1
TGTGCCAGCAGTCGCCCTGTGGGACAGGGAGTGTACGAGCAGTACTTC,CASSRPVGQGVYEQYF,TRBD1,TRBJ2-7,few,TRBV6-6
TGCAGTGTTTTTCGACAGGTCGAGGAGCAGTACTTC,CSVFRQVEEQYF,-,TRBJ2-4,few,TRBV20-1
TGCAGTGCCCTCGTAGTAGCGGGGGGACATCCAGATACGCAGTATTTT,CSALVVAGGHPDTQYF,TRBD2,TRBJ2-3,many,TRBV20-1
TGTGCCAGCACCCCCGGGACAAGGAATGAAAAACTGTTTTTT,CASTPGTRNEKLFF,-,TRBJ1-4,-,TRBV3-1
TGCGCCAGCTACCGGTCAGGGAAACGGGGCGGGAATGAGCAGTTCTTC,CASYRSGKRGGNEQFF,-,TRBJ2-1,-,TRBV5-1
TGCAGCGCGGAAGGTAGCGGAGACTACGAGCAGTACTTC,CSAEGSGDYEQYF,-,TRBJ2-7,many,TRBV29-1
TGTGCCAGCAGTGGTACTAGCGGGCCCCGCTACGAGCAGTACTTC,CASSGTSGPRYEQYF,TRBD2,TRBJ2-7,-,TRBV2